Given below is one T cell receptor beta chain in context. This CDR3 spans 12 amino acids. V was trimmed by 3 bases and J by 3 bases, leaving 8 bases between them. CDR1 is DFQATT, CDR2 SNEGSKA, per germline (reference sequence). The data derive from a study of control samples from healthy donors and cancer patients. This table comes from immunoSEQ multiplex PCR, and its TCRdb copy is limited to in-frame clones, with some not included. The sample records under 95,000 clones, approximately 91% being singletons. The sample was blood. This TCR was recovered from a woman aged 25 to 39 in good health. This sequence joins TRBV20-1 and TRBJ2-5; D remains ambiguous. CDR3 in DNA: TGCAGTGCTAGTCTCACAGAAGAGACCCAGTACTTC. It yields the protein CSASLTEETQYF.